Sequencing of this T cell receptor (beta chain) was carried out in a study of blood T cell repertoires in COVID-19. Assay: immunoSEQ multiplex PCR; the TCRdb copy retains only in-frame clones and omits some. Here the sample spans approximately 350,000 clones, about 86% being singletons. V dropped 7 bases and J dropped 6; count of bases not matched to a gene: 9. Germline V gives CDR1 SQVTM, CDR2 ANQGSEA. The CDR3 has 13 amino acids. The chain combines TRBV29-1 with TRBJ2-7; 10 nucleotides align to TRBD1. The material sequenced was peripheral blood. The TCR sequence derives from a woman in her fifties or sixties with COVID-19, enrolled during active disease. CDR3 DNA sequence: TGCAGCGCCCGACAGGGGGCTCTCACCGAGCAGTACTTC. Its protein is CSARQGALTEQYF.